These 21 T cell receptor beta chains were all obtained from the same sample, sequenced in a study of T cell changes during pregnancy in multiple sclerosis. TCRdb keeps only in-frame clones here, not all; method: immunoSEQ multiplex PCR. The sample carries 75,000 to 100,000 clones, about 90% recorded once. This specimen was peripheral blood, taken after pregnancy. The receptors come from a female donor in good health, enrolled as a control in a pregnancy study.

The chain uses TRBV7-2 and TRBJ2-5; D might be TRBD2 (6 bases). Trimming stripped 2 bases from V and 4 bases from J, with 8 bases between. The CDR3 contains 13 residues. Germline V gene lookup returns CDR1 SGHTA and CDR2 FQGNSA. This CDR3 reads CASSLRGAETQYF. The DNA for the CDR3 is TGTGCCAGCAGCTTACGCGGGGCAGAGACCCAGTACTTC.

Remarks on this clone: A read error may account for a junction end that differs from germline. This chain uses TRBV7-7 with TRBJ2-3, with TRBD2 matching 10 bases. CDR3 length: 15 amino acids. CDR1 is SSHAT and CDR2 is FNYEAQ in the germline V gene (reference sequence). CDR3 region: CASSLTAGGPDTQYF. DNA for the CDR3: TGTGCTAGCAGCTTAACAGCGGGGGGGCCAGATACGCAGTATTTT. The full variable domain, its missing parts supplied by reference TRBV7-7 and TRBJ2-3, is GAGVSQSPRYKVTKRGQDVTLRCDPISSHATLYWYQQALGQGPEFLTYFNYEAQPDKSGLPSDRFSAERPEGSISTLTIQRTEQRDSAMYRCASSLTAGGPDTQYFGPGTRLTVL.

The chain carries TRBV7-2 and TRBJ2-2; weak D call: TRBD2 (5 bases). Deletions cut 2 bases from V and 1 base from J, with 11 bases between. Germline V gives CDR1 SGHTA, CDR2 FQGNSA. CDR3 length: 16 amino acids. CDR3 protein: CASSLFSAGNTGELFF. Written as DNA, the CDR3 is TGTGCCAGCAGCTTATTCTCGGCGGGGAACACCGGGGAGCTGTTTTTT.

This chain joins TRBV15 and TRBJ2-5; 9 bases are shared with TRBD2. The J call may be wrong; the DNA end is better matched by TRBJ2-7. This CDR3 spans 14 amino acids. Germline loops: CDR1 LNHNV, CDR2 YYDKDF (reference sequence). This chain's CDR3 is CATSRGAGGYEQYF. CDR3 coding DNA: TGTGCCACCAGCAGGGGAGCGGGAGGTTACGAGCAGTACTTC.

This sequence joins TRBV6-1 and TRBJ2-1; TRBD1 aligns across 8 bases. This CDR3 spans 14 amino acids. CDR1 and CDR2 from the germline V gene are MNHNS and SASEGT. Unmatched junction bases numbered 11, after V lost 7 bases and J lost 9 bases. The DNA of the CDR3 is TGTGCCAGCATTAAGGGACAGGCCACAGGTGAGCAGTTCTTC. As protein: CASIKGQATGEQFF.

The V gene is TRBV28, the J gene TRBJ2-2; 13 nucleotides agree with TRBD2. Germline assignment: CDR1 MDHEN and CDR2 SYDVKM. J gave up 6 bases and V 6 bases, and 7 bases lay outside the gene matches. The length of the CDR3 is 16 residues. CDR3 DNA: TGTGCCAGCAGCCTGGGACTAGCGGGATTTTCCGGGGAGCTGTTTTTT. Amino acid sequence: CASSLGLAGFSGELFF.

This chain links TRBV5-6 with TRBJ2-3; 8 positions agree with TRBD2. From germline, CDR1 is SGHDT and CDR2 YYEEEE. V lost 3 bases, J lost 4 bases, and 7 bases stayed unmatched. The CDR3 runs 15 residues. CDR3 sequence reads: CASSWRGVGADTQYF. For the CDR3, the DNA is TGTGCCAGCAGCTGGCGGGGGGTTGGGGCAGATACGCAGTATTTT.

The V and J genes are TRBV29-1 and TRBJ2-3, with TRBD2 matching 16 bases. Germline V lookup: CDR1 SQVTM, CDR2 ANQGSEA. The V segment lost 3 bases and the J segment 3 bases; nucleotides outside the gene matches: 3. The CDR3 length is 16 residues. The CDR3 region is CSVEGLAGGGTDTQYF. CDR3 nucleotide sequence: TGCAGCGTTGAGGGACTAGCGGGAGGGGGTACAGATACGCAGTATTTT.

The V and J genes are TRBV6-1 and TRBJ2-7; perhaps TRBD1 as D (6 bases). Deletions cut 4 bases from V and 3 bases from J, with 10 bases between. The CDR3 covers 13 residues. Germline V gene sequence: CDR1 MNHNS, CDR2 SASEGT. This CDR3 reads CASSAWGLYEQYF. CDR3 DNA sequence: TGTGCCAGCAGTGCATGGGGGCTCTACGAGCAGTACTTC.

The chain has TRBV11-3 and TRBJ2-3; D remains unclear. The CDR3 has 13 residues. CDR1 and CDR2 from the germline V gene are SGHNT and YENEEA. V was cut by 3 bases and J by 4 bases, with 8 bases left in between. The DNA of the CDR3 is TGTGCCAGCAGCTTTGAGGAGTCAGATACGCAGTATTTT. This codes for CASSFEESDTQYF. The variable domain in full, completed from reference TRBV11-3 and TRBJ2-3, reads EAGVVQSPRYKIIEKKQPVAFWCNPISGHNTLYWYLQNLGQGPELLIRYENEEAVDDSQLPKDRFSAERLKGVDSTLKIQPAELGDSAVYLCASSFEESDTQYFGPGTRLTVL.

The V gene is TRBV28, the J gene TRBJ2-1; 8 bases align to TRBD2. The CDR3 sequence is 15 residues long. With 6 bases clipped from V and 8 bases from J, the junction kept 12 bases outside the gene matches. CDR1 is MDHEN, CDR2 SYDVKM, per germline. The CDR3 loop is CASSPQLSGTYEQFF. CDR3 DNA sequence: TGTGCCAGCAGCCCCCAGCTTAGCGGGACGTATGAGCAGTTCTTC. Looking up the rest from reference TRBV28 and TRBJ2-1 gives the full variable domain: DVKVTQSSRYLVKRTGEKVFLECVQDMDHENMFWYRQDPGLGLRLIYFSYDVKMKEKGDIPEGYSVSREKKERFSLILESASTNQTSMYLCASSPQLSGTYEQFFGPGTRLTVL.

This rearrangement joins TRBV16 to TRBJ1-2, with TRBD1 as a possible D gene (6 bases). Germline CDR1 reads KGHSY; CDR2 reads FQNENV. V shed 3 bases and J shed 2 bases, with 13 bases lying between them. The CDR3 contains 15 residues. DNA of the CDR3: TGTGCCAGCAGCCACAAGGGAGGGGGAAACTATGGCTACACCTTC. The encoded protein is CASSHKGGGNYGYTF.

This clone appeared a single time. The rearrangement joins TRBV6-5 to TRBJ2-7, with TRBD2 as a possible D gene (5 bases). V dropped 0 bases and J dropped 8 bases, with 11 bases sitting between them. The CDR3 covers 13 residues. Germline-derived CDR1 and CDR2 are MNHEY and SVGAGI. The CDR3 sequence is CASSYSKRAKQYF. The CDR3 DNA sequence: TGTGCCAGCAGTTACTCGAAGAGGGCCAAGCAGTACTTC.

The rearrangement uses TRBV9 and TRBJ2-7, with 12 bases lining up with TRBD2. There are 15 residues in the CDR3. Germline CDR1 SGDLS, CDR2 YYNGEE. V gave up 2 bases and J gave up 7 bases; unmatched junction bases: 7. This CDR3 is CASSVRASGRGEQYF. The CDR3 nucleotides are TGTGCCAGCAGCGTCAGGGCTAGCGGGAGGGGAGAGCAGTACTTC. Using reference TRBV9 and TRBJ2-7 for the parts outside the CDR3, the full variable domain is DSGVTQTPKHLITATGQRVTLRCSPRSGDLSVYWYQQSLDQGLQFLIQYYNGEERAKGNILERFSAQQFPDLHSELNLSSLELGDSALYFCASSVRASGRGEQYFGPGTRLTVT.

The J gene is TRBJ1-4, the V gene TRBV28, with D possibly being TRBD1 (5 bases). Between the trimmed V and J ends, which lost 3 bases and 4 bases, there was a span of 6 bases. This CDR3 comprises 13 residues. The germline V gene encodes CDR1 MDHEN and CDR2 SYDVKM. The CDR3 DNA is TGTGCCAGCAGTTTGCAGGGTAATGAAAAACTGTTTTTT. Residues: CASSLQGNEKLFF.

The chain carries TRBV27 and TRBJ2-7, with TRBD1 identical over 10 bases. The CDR3 contains 13 residues. Germline V gives CDR1 MNHEY, CDR2 SMNVEV (reference sequence). The V gene end was trimmed by 6 bases and the J gene end by 2 bases; junction bases not matched to a gene: 1. The chain's CDR3 is CASSGTGAYEQYF. The CDR3 DNA sequence: TGTGCCAGCAGCGGGACAGGGGCCTACGAGCAGTACTTC.

V is TRBV13 and J is TRBJ2-5, with a tentative D call TRBD2 (5 bases). This CDR3 is built from 16 residues. CDR1 is PRHDT, CDR2 FYEKMQ, per germline (reference sequence). V was clipped by 6 bases and J by 0 bases, with 17 bases between them. Here the CDR3 DNA reads TGTGCCAGCAGTTTCCTCCCCGGGAACCACCAAGAGACCCAGTACTTC. Protein product: CASSFLPGNHQETQYF.

This rearrangement joins TRBV11-3 to TRBJ2-5; D is possibly TRBD2 (5 bases). V lost 1 base to trimming and J lost 2 bases, with 8 bases between them. Germline values: CDR1 SGHNT, CDR2 YENEEA. This CDR3 has 14 amino acids. This CDR3 reads CASSLARDQETQYF. The CDR3 DNA follows: TGTGCCAGCAGCTTAGCTCGGGATCAAGAGACCCAGTACTTC.

V and J are TRBV4-1 and TRBJ1-4; 7 bases agree with TRBD1. Trimming at V came to 4 bases and at J to 3 bases, leaving 8 bases not matched to a gene. CDR1 and CDR2 (germline): MGHRA, YSYEKL. This CDR3 has 16 residues. The CDR3 nucleotides read TGCGCCAGCAGCCGTGGACAGGCACGATCTAATGAAAAACTGTTTTTT. Its translation is CASSRGQARSNEKLFF.

This clone was detected a few times. This chain links TRBV7-2 with TRBJ2-3, with TRBD2 matching over 7 bases. The CDR3 is 17 residues long. V gave up 2 bases and J gave up 0 bases; unmatched junction bases: 8. Germline assignment: CDR1 SGHTA and CDR2 FQGNSA. As DNA, the CDR3 is TGTGCCAGCAGCTTAAAGGGCGGGGGTATCAGCACAGATACGCAGTATTTT. Amino acids: CASSLKGGGISTDTQYF.

The chain uses TRBV5-8 and TRBJ1-5, with TRBD1 matching over 7 bases. V dropped 2 bases and J dropped 12; count of bases not matched to a gene: 8. The CDR3 contains 13 residues. CDR1 and CDR2 (germline): SGHTS, YDEGEE. CDR3 loop: CASSLSRQGRQHF. For the CDR3, the DNA is TGTGCCAGCAGCTTATCACGACAGGGTCGCCAGCATTTT.